Many counts were recorded for the clone carrying this T cell receptor (beta chain). Its specificity is not known. V was pared by 10 bases and J by 6 bases, with 6 bases of the junction left unmatched. The CDR3 has 13 amino acids. This sample is part of a study of human T cells and chemical hapten exposure. Notes on the study in general: TCRs at a frequency above 1 in 1000 stayed unchanged with DPC sensitization.

Unique molecular identifiers were affixed to discrete cDNA molecules within the library. TCRdb used MiXCR to reprocess the RACE reads, holding one entry per CDR3 protein. The sample includes some 45,000 distinct CDR3 sequences, 3.5% to 5% seen only once; the top ten take around 5.5%. Time point of the sample: healthy volunteer bleed at 2 weeks. The authors extracted total RNA from unfractionated whole blood. This chain joins TRBV12-3 or TRBV12-4 and TRBJ2-3; TRBD2 aligns across 11 bases. The clonotype comes from a human donor in good health. Some clones in this sample may be carry-over from other donors' samples. The sample was whole blood. CDR3 sequence reads: CATLTSGADTQYF. DNA for the CDR3: TGTGCCACTCTGACTAGCGGGGCGGATACGCAGTATTTT.